These T cell receptor beta chains were read from a single sample in a study of blood T cell repertoires in COVID-19. This table comes from immunoSEQ multiplex PCR, and its TCRdb copy is limited to in-frame clones, with some not included. The sample lists a few hundred thousand clones; more than 75% were seen once. Sequencing used PBMCs or T cells enriched from blood (not recorded which). The receptors come from a woman aged 55-69 years in a cohort exposed to, infected with or recovered from COVID-19 (not recorded which). CDR3s include the opening cysteine and the closing phenylalanine or tryptophan. The D gene is left open where the match is weak. The listing skips clone size in some rows; elsewhere it reads once, few, many or a size class.

v_gene	abundance	d_gene	j_gene	CDR3aa	CDR3nt
TRBV19	-	-	TRBJ2-1	CASSQGYNEQFF	TGTGCCAGTAGTCAGGGTTACAATGAGCAGTTCTTC
TRBV7-8	-	-	TRBJ1-5	CASSLVAVSNQPQHF	TGTGCCAGCAGCTTAGTGGCAGTTAGCAATCAGCCCCAGCATTTT
TRBV7-3	-	TRBD1	TRBJ1-2	CASSLGDRQGYTF	TGTGCCAGCAGCCTCGGGGACAGGCAAGGCTACACCTTC
TRBV18	-	-	TRBJ2-3	CASSPLPPDGTDTQYF	TGTGCCAGCTCACCATTGCCACCAGACGGGACAGATACGCAGTATTTT
TRBV6-4	-	TRBD2	TRBJ2-7	CASSDDGGSWYEQYF	TGTGCCAGCAGTGACGATGGCGGGAGTTGGTACGAGCAGTACTTC
TRBV18	-	-	TRBJ2-7	CASSLLAGNYEQYF	TGTGCCAGCTCACTTCTCGCGGGGAACTACGAGCAGTACTTC
TRBV5-6	-	-	TRBJ1-6	CASSLGSAPNSPLHF	TGTGCCAGCAGCTTGGGTAGCGCTCCGAATTCACCCCTCCACTTT
TRBV5-4	-	TRBD1	TRBJ2-3	CASSRGQGTDTQYF	TGTGCCAGCAGCCGGGGACAGGGCACAGATACGCAGTATTTT
TRBV6-2/TRBV6-3	-	-	TRBJ1-5	CASSFIWSAGNQPQHF	TGTGCCAGCAGTTTTATTTGGAGTGCCGGCAATCAGCCCCAGCATTTT
TRBV7-9	-	TRBD2	TRBJ2-3	CASSLLAGGSGADTQYF	TGTGCCAGCAGCTTACTAGCGGGAGGTTCGGGGGCAGATACGCAGTATTTT
TRBV11-2	-	-	TRBJ2-5	CASSLIKTQYF	TGTGCCAGCAGCTTAATCAAGACCCAGTACTTC
TRBV3-1/TRBV3-2	few	TRBD1	TRBJ1-2	CASSPRTGGGYTF	TGTGCCAGCAGCCCCCGGACAGGGGGTGGCTACACCTTC
TRBV20-1	-	TRBD2	TRBJ2-2	CSASKALAGDTGELFF	TGCAGTGCTAGTAAGGCTCTAGCGGGGGACACCGGGGAGCTGTTTTTT
TRBV7-2	once	TRBD1	TRBJ2-5	CASSPDRAQETQYF	TGTGCCAGCAGCCCCGACAGGGCACAAGAGACCCAGTACTTC
TRBV6-5	-	-	TRBJ2-1	CASTLDTSSYNEQFF	TGTGCCAGCACCCTTGACACTAGCTCCTACAATGAGCAGTTCTTC
TRBV24-1	-	-	TRBJ1-5	CATSGTSPGSNQPQHF	TGTGCCACCAGTGGTACGTCCCCGGGAAGTAATCAGCCCCAGCATTTT
TRBV15	-	-	TRBJ2-1	CATSTGQRGYNEQFF	TGTGCCACCAGCACCGGACAGAGGGGATACAATGAGCAGTTCTTC
TRBV3-1/TRBV3-2	-	TRBD2	TRBJ2-2	CASSQGAGASTGELFF	TGTGCCAGCAGCCAGGGAGCGGGAGCCTCCACCGGGGAGCTGTTTTTT
TRBV7-9	-	TRBD1	TRBJ1-2	CASSSSGGYGYTF	TGTGCCAGCAGCTCCTCAGGGGGGTATGGCTACACCTTC
TRBV3-1/TRBV3-2	-	TRBD1	TRBJ1-2	CASSQEGQANYGYTF	TGTGCCAGCAGCCAGGAGGGACAGGCTAACTATGGCTACACCTTC
TRBV7-2	-	TRBD1	TRBJ1-2	CASSLRGRVGYTF	TGTGCCAGCAGCTTAAGGGGGCGAGTGGGCTACACCTTC
TRBV28	-	-	TRBJ1-6	CASIAGDNSPLHF	TGTGCCAGCATTGCAGGGGATAATTCACCCCTCCACTTT
TRBV19	-	-	TRBJ2-1	CASSISSGPYNEQFF	TGTGCCAGTAGTATATCGAGCGGGCCTTACAATGAGCAGTTCTTC
TRBV7-9	few	TRBD2	TRBJ2-5	CASRTSGRTETQYF	TGTGCCAGCAGAACTAGCGGGAGAACCGAGACCCAGTACTTC
TRBV28	-	-	TRBJ1-3	CASRRSGNTIYF	TGTGCCAGCAGGCGTTCTGGAAACACCATATATTTT
TRBV28	-	-	TRBJ1-1	CASSPQGTEAFF	TGTGCCAGCAGTCCGCAGGGCACTGAAGCTTTCTTT
TRBV28	-	-	TRBJ1-2	CASSFGSGDYGYTF	TGTGCCAGCAGTTTCGGTTCAGGGGACTATGGCTACACCTTC
TRBV5-1	-	TRBD1	TRBJ1-1	CASSLGGQGNTEAFF	TGCGCCAGCAGCCTCGGGGGACAGGGGAACACTGAAGCTTTCTTT
TRBV9	-	TRBD1	TRBJ1-1	CASSRGQGATEAFF	TGTGCCAGCAGCCGGGGACAGGGGGCGACTGAAGCTTTCTTT
TRBV9	-	TRBD1	TRBJ2-1	CASSFGQGAGEQFF	TGTGCCAGCAGCTTCGGACAGGGGGCGGGTGAGCAGTTCTTC
TRBV30	-	-	TRBJ2-4	CAWSKGVAGNIQYF	TGTGCCTGGAGCAAGGGAGTTGCGGGAAACATTCAGTACTTC
TRBV4-3	-	-	TRBJ2-7	CASSQVKGFSYEQYF	TGCGCCAGCAGCCAAGTGAAGGGGTTCTCCTACGAGCAGTACTTC
TRBV7-9	-	TRBD1	TRBJ2-1	CASSLGTGKFF	TGTGCCAGCAGCCTCGGGACAGGGAAGTTCTTC
TRBV7-9	-	-	TRBJ1-4	CASSLAGVREKLFF	TGTGCCAGCAGCCTGGCAGGGGTCAGGGAAAAACTGTTTTTT
TRBV10-1	few	-	TRBJ2-7	CARERPRKSSYEQYF	TGCGCCAGGGAAAGGCCTAGAAAAAGCTCCTACGAGCAGTACTTC
TRBV12-3/TRBV12-4	-	-	TRBJ2-5	CASSLREETQYF	TGTGCCAGCAGTTTGCGTGAAGAGACCCAGTACTTC
TRBV4-2	-	-	TRBJ2-3	CASSKSGTRTGRVTDTQYF	TGTGCCAGCAGCAAGTCGGGGACCCGTACAGGGCGAGTCACAGATACGCAGTATTTT
TRBV11-2	-	-	TRBJ1-2	CASSLGKDRNYGYTF	TGTGCCAGCAGCTTAGGGAAGGACAGAAACTATGGCTACACCTTC
TRBV7-6	-	-	TRBJ1-3	CASSLGVEPATLSGNTIYF	TGTGCCAGCAGCCTCGGGGTGGAGCCAGCCACCCTCTCTGGAAACACCATATATTTT
TRBV7-3	-	TRBD2	TRBJ2-6	CASSRGSSGRPSSGANVLTF	TGTGCCAGCAGCAGGGGGAGTAGCGGGAGGCCCAGCTCTGGGGCCAACGTCCTGACTTTC
TRBV5-4	-	TRBD1	TRBJ2-5	CASSRTRDRGRETQYF	TGTGCCAGCAGCCGAACCCGGGACAGGGGGCGAGAGACCCAGTACTTC
TRBV10-2	-	TRBD2	TRBJ2-1	CASTQGLAGGEQFF	TGCGCCAGCACCCAGGGACTAGCGGGGGGTGAGCAGTTCTTC
TRBV7-9	-	TRBD2	TRBJ2-1	CASSTLAGISYNEQFF	TGTGCCAGCAGCACGCTAGCGGGGATCTCCTACAATGAGCAGTTCTTC